This T cell receptor (beta chain) was sequenced for a study of blood T cells in healthy people across ages (dated by TCRdb to between 2014 and 2016). Background on the whole study: Template switching captured roughly one uniquely barcoded TCR beta cDNA molecule per two T cells in model experiments. To avoid experimental bias, donors of different ages were spread randomly across the sequencing lanes. To track age-related changes in TCR beta repertoire diversity, the study relied on deep sequencing normalized with unique cDNA molecular identifiers. Four age groups were formed from the donors: young (average approximately 15 years), middle-aged (roughly 38), aged (about 62) and long-lived (about 75). Using the same blood draw, the study looked at two additional independent replicas of 1 million unique cDNA reads for two donors, one aged 18 to 29 and the other aged 80 or older. Results and caveats for the whole study, not just this receptor: Compared with the aged group, more naive CD4+ T cells, fewer expanded clones and increased TCR diversity were shown by the long-lived group, suggesting age selection. Estimates of total diversity based on one million sequenced T cells were considered lower bounds and underestimates. Because the CMV infection status of the donors was unknown, age-related changes in expanded clonotypes may potentially have been confounded. Observed TCR beta diversity per million T cells fell roughly linearly with age, and a significant reduction was already apparent by age roughly 40. Observed TCR beta diversity correlated strongly with the percentage of naive T cells measured by flow cytometry. Because profiling used bulk unsorted PBMCs, naive and antigen-experienced compartments could not be compared conclusively.

Preparation of the library involved 5' RACE. Reads for this sample came from an Illumina HiSeq 2500. The second PCR ran for roughly 7 to 12 cycles and used a J-beta primer mix along with a sample-barcoded 5' primer. A template-switch 5' adaptor carrying 12 random nucleotides introduced a unique molecular identifier onto each TCR beta cDNA molecule. Each sample yielded at least 2.5 million CDR3-containing paired-end reads. First-strand cDNA was synthesized from all RNA with the Mint cDNA synthesis kit, primed by a TRBC-specific oligonucleotide. All cDNA was treated with uracil-DNA glycosylase and then went through a first 18-cycle PCR with the universal primers M1SS and BC2_uni_R. In the source study's methods: Normalization of each sample was performed by random selection of 1 million high-quality reads, each carrying a distinct molecular identifier. Reads with shared molecular identifiers were discarded instead of being binned into consensus sequences. MiTCR, with a Q25 quality threshold and the strictest error-elimination algorithm, was used for CDR3 identification, clonotype clustering and error correction. A nonparametric unseen species model with Euler transformation was used to estimate a lower bound on total TCR beta diversity. The raw public reads went through TCRdb reprocessing: fastp at Q25, MiXCR clone calling, in-frame beta chains kept. Each CDR3 protein appears once, grouped with its most common genes and DNA. The V and J calls reflect TCRdb's pipeline rather than the authors' work. The sample contains 1.4 million or so distinct CDR3 sequences, approximately 42% of them found a single time. The ten biggest clones cover approximately 4% of the sample.

Details on this clonotype: The clone's antigen remains unknown. Base-call qualities are not available, and no considerably larger clone is one nucleotide away.

Systemically healthy Caucasian individuals from Russia, around 39 in total and aged roughly 6 to 100 years, were included as donors. Approximately 10 milliliters of peripheral blood were collected from each donor into EDTA-treated Vacutainer tubes. Ficoll-Paque density-gradient centrifugation was used to isolate PBMCs, with at least 6.5 million per sample. Total RNA was extracted from PBMCs with Trizol reagent, with at least 5 micrograms obtained per sample. For every donor, flow cytometry on a PBMC aliquot measured the percentage of naive CD45RAhigh/CD27high T cells. The origin of this receptor is a woman aged 18-35 years in good health. Sequenced material: blood.

The CDR3 protein is CSVEGNGNTIYF. The DNA reads TGCAGCGTTGAAGGGAATGGAAACACCATATATTTT. The V and J genes are TRBV29-1 and TRBJ1-3; no D gene is confidently identified. Trimming removed 1 base from V and 3 bases from J, leaving 4 bases between the germline ends. Its CDR3 holds 12 amino acids, cysteine through phenylalanine. The sequence is cut down to CDR3 DNA, 36 bases in frame from base 1. The germline V gene specifies SQVTM as CDR1 and ANQGSEA as CDR2.